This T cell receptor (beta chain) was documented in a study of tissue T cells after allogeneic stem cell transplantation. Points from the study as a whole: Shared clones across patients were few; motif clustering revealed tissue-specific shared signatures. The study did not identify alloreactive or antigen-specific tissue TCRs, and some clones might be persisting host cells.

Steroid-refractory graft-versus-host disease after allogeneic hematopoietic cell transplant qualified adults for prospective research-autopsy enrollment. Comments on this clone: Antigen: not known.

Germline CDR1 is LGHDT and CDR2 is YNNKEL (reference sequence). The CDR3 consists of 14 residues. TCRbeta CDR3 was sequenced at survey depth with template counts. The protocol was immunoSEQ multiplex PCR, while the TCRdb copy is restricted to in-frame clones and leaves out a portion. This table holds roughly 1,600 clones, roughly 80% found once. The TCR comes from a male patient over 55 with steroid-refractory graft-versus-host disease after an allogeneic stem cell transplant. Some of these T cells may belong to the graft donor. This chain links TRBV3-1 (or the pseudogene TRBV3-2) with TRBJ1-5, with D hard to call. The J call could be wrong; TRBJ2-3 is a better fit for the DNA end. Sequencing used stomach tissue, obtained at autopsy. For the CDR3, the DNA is TGTGCCAGCAGCCAAGTTCCGGCCTCAATAACCCAGTATTTT. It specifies CASSQVPASITQYF.